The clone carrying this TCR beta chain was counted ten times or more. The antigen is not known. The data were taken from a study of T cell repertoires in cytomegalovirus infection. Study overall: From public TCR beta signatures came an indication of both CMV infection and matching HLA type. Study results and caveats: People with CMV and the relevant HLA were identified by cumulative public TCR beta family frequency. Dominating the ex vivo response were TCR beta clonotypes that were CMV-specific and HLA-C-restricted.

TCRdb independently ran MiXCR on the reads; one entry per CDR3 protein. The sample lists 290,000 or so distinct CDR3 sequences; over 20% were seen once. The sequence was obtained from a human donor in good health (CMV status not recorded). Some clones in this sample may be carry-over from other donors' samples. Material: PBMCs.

The CDR3 bases are TGTGCCAGCAGCTTGATTCCGGGCCAGGGACCAGATACGCAGTATTTT. Translated: CASSLIPGQGPDTQYF. This chain links TRBV11-2 with TRBJ2-3; D may be TRBD1 or TRBD2 (5 bases each). The V and J ends lost 3 bases and 4 bases respectively, with 17 bases between them. The CDR3 is made up of 16 amino acids. The germline V gene encodes CDR1 SGHAT and CDR2 FQNNGV.